This T cell receptor (beta chain) was captured in a study of Tregs in tolerant kidney transplant recipients. Unstimulated Tregs (CD4+CD25+CD127-) and CD4+CD25- non-Tregs were sorted from PBMCs. The CDR3 length is 16 residues. V shed 5 bases and J shed 5 bases, with 18 bases lying between them. Germline V lookup: CDR1 SGHTA, CDR2 FQGNSA. The table came from immunoSEQ multiplex PCR; TCRdb's copy has only in-frame clones and leaves some out. Of about 110,000 clones detected, 90% appear once; the ten largest clones hold 0.3% to 0.4%. This chain links TRBV7-2 with TRBJ2-2, with D possibly TRBD1 on 6 matching bases. The clonotype was recovered from a human donor who received a combined kidney and bone marrow transplant. Sequencing used CD4+ T cells from blood, obtained before the transplant. The CDR3 DNA reads TGTGCCAGCAGCCCGCGACAGGTTTCCTCTACCGGGGAGCTGTTTTTT. Its translation is CASSPRQVSSTGELFF. Full variable domain (remainder filled in from reference TRBV7-2 and TRBJ2-2): GAGVSQSPSNKVTEKGKDVELRCDPISGHTALYWYRQSLGQGLEFLIYFQGNSAPDKSGLPSDRFSAERTGGSVSTLTIQRTQQEDSAVYLCASSPRQVSSTGELFFGEGSRLTVL.